Given below is one TCR beta chain in context. Antigen specificity is unknown. This entry comes from a study of shared clonotypes between healthy human individuals. The ends were cut back, 3 bases at V and 3 bases at J, with 11 bases in the middle. The V gene's germline CDR1 is MDHEN and CDR2 SYDVKM. CDR3 length: 14 residues. Using immunoSEQ multiplex PCR, the repertoire was profiled, and TCRdb retains in-frame clones only, with some absent. The sample shows about 2 million clones, around 96% of them seen only once. Whole-study results and caveats: Sampling was confined to blood; repertoires within tissues likely differ.

Terminally differentiated effector memory CD45RA+ cells were excluded by CCR7 positive selection of CD45RO-negative cells. This clonotype was sampled from a man aged 18 to 35 in good health. This chain links TRBV28 with TRBJ1-1, with D unresolved. The sequencing sample was made of naive CD8+ T cells sorted from blood. The CDR3 region is CASSFVGGDTEAFF. In nucleotides, the CDR3 is TGTGCCAGCAGTTTTGTAGGTGGAGACACTGAAGCTTTCTTT.